Following are 23 T cell receptor beta chains from one sample sequenced in a study of identical twins. TCRdb recomputed calls from the 5' RACE reads with MiXCR, one row per CDR3 protein. The table records hundreds of thousands of distinct CDR3 sequences, roughly 6.2% of them present only once. Input material: naive T cells sorted from blood. The receptors stem from a young man in good health.

The sample holds many counts of this clonotype. CDR3 protein: CASKGEWEDEQYF. The CDR3, as DNA: TGTGCCAGCAAAGGGGAATGGGAGGACGAGCAGTACTTC. The V and J genes are TRBV27 and TRBJ2-7; a weak D match, TRBD2 (6 bases). Germline loops: CDR1 MNHEY, CDR2 SMNVEV (reference sequence). Trimming cost V 7 bases and J 5 bases, with 15 bases left between them. The CDR3 length is 13 residues.

This clonotype has ten or more counts. The chain combines TRBV12-3 or TRBV12-4 with TRBJ1-3; D call uncertain. The germline V and J ends were trimmed by 6 bases and 4 bases, with 13 bases remaining between them. The CDR3 totals 14 residues. The CDR3 reads CASSLGLTGNTIYF. In nucleotides, the CDR3 is TGTGCCAGCAGCCTCGGCCTCACAGGAAACACCATATATTTT.

This clonotype was counted ten times or more. Compared with germline, one end of the junction differs, possibly owing to a read error. The CDR3 DNA reads TGTGGGGTCCTCGGTGGGACAGATACGCAGTATTTT. Translated: CGVLGGTDTQYF. The chain joins TRBV20-1 to TRBJ2-3; D gene uncertain. Germline CDR1 is DFQATT and CDR2 is SNEGSKA (reference sequence). The CDR3 runs 12 residues.

This clonotype showed up many times. This chain links TRBV12-3 or TRBV12-4 with TRBJ2-5; 9 bases are a match to TRBD2. Trimming took 3 bases from V and 4 from J; bases not matched to a gene: 3. This CDR3 comprises 14 residues. This chain's CDR3 is CASSFVAGAETQYF. The CDR3 DNA reads as TGTGCCAGCAGTTTCGTAGCGGGAGCAGAGACCCAGTACTTC.

The rearrangement uses TRBV19 and TRBJ2-3, with 7 bases that match TRBD2. V trimming: 4 bases; J trimming: 2 bases; junction bases outside the gene matches: 6. CDR1 and CDR2 from the germline V gene are LNHDA and SQIVND (reference sequence). CDR3 size: 15 residues. The CDR3: CASSTERDLTDTQYF. CDR3 bases: TGTGCCAGTAGTACCGAGCGGGACCTCACAGATACGCAGTATTTT.

Many counts were recorded for this clonotype. This chain joins TRBV20-1 and TRBJ2-1; TRBD2 matches at 8 bases. Looked up from germline, CDR1 is DFQATT and CDR2 is SNEGSKA (reference sequence). This CDR3 has 16 residues. Trimming removed 1 base from V and 2 bases from J; junction bases left unmatched: 7. The CDR3 DNA follows: TGCAGTGCTAGAGCCCTCAGCGGGAGTACCTACAATGAGCAGTTCTTC. Translation: CSARALSGSTYNEQFF.

The table lists this clonotype with many counts. The J gene is TRBJ2-1, the V gene TRBV25-1; no firm D call. This CDR3 has 13 residues. V lost 4 bases to trimming and J lost 7 bases, with 11 bases between them. Germline CDR1 MGHDK, CDR2 SYGVNS. The chain's CDR3 is CASSVLGGNEQFF. CDR3 in DNA: TGTGCCAGCAGTGTTCTTGGTGGGAATGAGCAGTTCTTC.

This clonotype was detected many times. The chain uses TRBV11-2 and TRBJ1-1; D is possibly TRBD1 (6 bases). Germline assignment: CDR1 SGHAT and CDR2 FQNNGV. The germline V and J ends were trimmed by 5 bases and 8 bases, with 15 bases remaining between them. This CDR3 contains 13 residues. CDR3 amino acids: CASSAQTGVEAFF. In DNA, the CDR3 is TGTGCCAGCAGCGCACAGACAGGCGTAGAAGCTTTCTTT.

Many counts were recorded for this clonotype. The chain joins TRBV5-1 to TRBJ2-1, with TRBD2 matching 13 bases. Trimming at V came to 4 bases and at J to 6 bases, leaving 7 bases not matched to a gene. The CDR3 runs 16 residues. Germline assignment: CDR1 SGHRS and CDR2 YFSETQ. Here the CDR3 reads CASSLTGTSGANEQFF. The CDR3 DNA is TGCGCCAGCAGCCTAACCGGGACTAGCGGGGCCAATGAGCAGTTCTTC.

This clonotype was seen more than once but under ten times. V gene TRBV6-1 combines with J gene TRBJ1-2; weak D call: TRBD1 (5 bases). Germline loops: CDR1 MNHNS, CDR2 SASEGT. Trimming stripped 6 bases from V and 4 bases from J, with 15 bases between. The CDR3 consists of 14 residues. CDR3 sequence reads: CASSPTGGVYGYTF. In nucleotides, the CDR3 is TGTGCCAGCAGCCCAACTGGGGGGGTCTATGGCTACACCTTC.

Points on this clonotype: The CDR3 carries no conserved terminal phenylalanine or tryptophan, so it likely arises from a read error. The V call is TRBV15, the J call TRBJ2-3; TRBD2 is a possible D gene (6 bases). The CDR3 consists of 14 residues. The germline V gene encodes CDR1 LNHNV and CDR2 YYDKDF (reference sequence). Trimming removed 8 bases from V and 6 bases from J, with 18 bases in between. CDR3 coding DNA: TGTGCCACCGGCCCGGCGGGACCTAGGGATACGCAGTATGTT. This codes for CATGPAGPRDTQYV.

This clonotype was picked up many times. The chain has TRBV5-1 and TRBJ2-3, with 10 bases fitting TRBD2. This CDR3 is built from 15 residues. Per germline, CDR1 SGHRS and CDR2 YFSETQ. J lost 1 base, V lost 2 bases, and 1 base had no gene match. The CDR3 coding sequence is TGCGCCAGCAGCTTCCTAGCGGGAGGCACAGATACGCAGTATTTT. Translating gives CASSFLAGGTDTQYF.

This clonotype was seen many times. In DNA, the CDR3 is TGTGCCGCCGGGACGGCGTACAATGAGCAGTTCTTC. It encodes CAAGTAYNEQFF. The chain couples TRBV10-3 to TRBJ2-1; D is perhaps TRBD1 or TRBD2 (5 bases each). Trimming removed 11 bases from V and 4 bases from J, with 12 bases in between. The CDR3 runs 12 residues. Germline loops: CDR1 ENHRY, CDR2 SYGVKD.

The V gene is TRBV2, the J gene TRBJ2-2; TRBD1 matches 8 bases. J gave up 7 bases and V 6 bases, and 10 bases lay outside the gene matches. The CDR3 is 15 amino acids. CDR1 and CDR2 from the germline V gene are SNHLY and FYNNEI. In DNA form, the CDR3 reads TGTGCCAGCAGAACCGACAGGGGTGTTATCGGGGAGCTGTTTTTT. Encoded protein: CASRTDRGVIGELFF. Supplemented by reference TRBV2 and TRBJ2-2, the full variable domain reads EPEVTQTPSHQVTQMGQEVILRCVPISNHLYFYWYRQILGQKVEFLVSFYNNEISEKSEIFDDQFSVERPDGSNFTLKIRSTKLEDSAMYFCASRTDRGVIGELFFGEGSRLTVL.

This clonotype was recorded many times. This chain joins TRBV24-1 and TRBJ2-1; 7 positions agree with TRBD1. Per germline, CDR1 KGHDR and CDR2 SFDVKD. V trimming: 4 bases; J trimming: 5 bases; junction bases outside the gene matches: 13. The CDR3 contains 17 residues. Written as DNA, the CDR3 is TGTGCCACCAGTGAACCCCCGGGACAGAGGTCGGACAATGAGCAGTTCTTC. This translates into CATSEPPGQRSDNEQFF.

This clonotype was counted many times. CDR3 protein: CASTSKGGGTEAFF. The CDR3 DNA reads as TGTGCCAGCACCTCAAAGGGGGGCGGCACTGAAGCTTTCTTT. This chain connects TRBV6-1 to TRBJ1-1; tentative D call: TRBD1 (6 bases). V lost 7 bases, J lost 4 bases, and 16 bases lay in between. Germline CDR1 is MNHNS and CDR2 is SASEGT. CDR3 size: 14 residues.

This clonotype was seen repeatedly, ten times or more. The chain links TRBV24-1 to TRBJ2-3, with 7 bases lining up with TRBD2. The V and J ends lost 4 bases and 8 bases, in that order; junction bases with no gene match: 11. Germline assignment: CDR1 KGHDR and CDR2 SFDVKD. This CDR3 comprises 15 residues. CDR3 region: CATSDPGRGDVTQYF. The CDR3 bases are TGTGCCACCAGTGACCCGGGACGGGGGGATGTTACGCAGTATTTT.

The genes are TRBV4-2 and TRBJ2-3, with 12 bases identical to TRBD2. Trimming removed 0 bases from V and 1 base from J; junction bases left unmatched: 5. This CDR3 contains 18 residues. The germline V gene has CDR1 LGHNA and CDR2 YNFKEQ. The CDR3 nucleotides read TGTGCCAGCAGCCAAGAAATTCTAGCGGGAGGGGGCACAGATACGCAGTATTTT. Amino acid sequence: CASSQEILAGGGTDTQYF.

This sequence joins TRBV11-2 and TRBJ2-7; perhaps TRBD1 as D (5 bases). This CDR3 spans 13 amino acids. V gave up 8 bases and J gave up 6 bases, with 17 bases separating them. Germline V CDR1 and CDR2: SGHAT, FQNNGV. The CDR3 bases are TGTGCCAGCTCTCCTGGGGCAGCCGGCGAGCAGTACGTC. As protein: CASSPGAAGEQYV.

This clonotype was counted at least ten times. CDR3 region: CASSLKSPYEQYV. The DNA of the CDR3 is TGTGCCAGCAGCTTAAAATCGCCCTACGAGCAGTACGTC. V is TRBV7-9 and J is TRBJ2-7; D remains ambiguous. Germline CDR1 is SEHNR and CDR2 is FQNEAQ (reference sequence). CDR3 length: 13 residues. V lost 2 bases and J lost 2, with 7 bases in between.

This clonotype was found a few times. The chain employs TRBV9 and TRBJ2-7; 10 nucleotides match TRBD2. Trimming took 0 bases from V and 5 from J; bases not matched to a gene: 5. The V gene's germline CDR1 is SGDLS and CDR2 YYNGEE. There are 15 residues in the CDR3. CDR3 sequence (DNA): TGTGCCAGCAGCGTAGGAGCGGGAGGGCCCCACGAGCAGTACTTC. Translated: CASSVGAGGPHEQYF. Using reference TRBV9 and TRBJ2-7 for the parts outside the CDR3, the full variable domain is DSGVTQTPKHLITATGQRVTLRCSPRSGDLSVYWYQQSLDQGLQFLIQYYNGEERAKGNILERFSAQQFPDLHSELNLSSLELGDSALYFCASSVGAGGPHEQYFGPGTRLTVT.

This clonotype came up many times. This chain links TRBV20-1 with TRBJ1-4; D remains ambiguous. The V gene lost 5 bases and the J gene lost 0 bases, with 13 bases spanning the gap. Germline CDR1 reads DFQATT; CDR2 reads SNEGSKA (reference sequence). The CDR3 spans 15 residues. The CDR3 is CSARDQAATNEKLFF. The CDR3 DNA is TGCAGTGCTCGCGATCAGGCCGCAACTAATGAAAAACTGTTTTTT.

In its sample, this clonotype was seen many times. The chain uses TRBV20-1 and TRBJ1-1; D call uncertain. The germline V gene has CDR1 DFQATT and CDR2 SNEGSKA (reference sequence). The V and J ends lost 5 bases and 7 bases respectively, with 8 bases between them. The CDR3 has 10 residues. DNA for the CDR3: TGCAGTGCTCCCCCCGGTGAAGCTTTCTTT. This encodes CSAPPGEAFF.